These 21 T cell receptor beta chains share one sample of origin, sequenced in a study of T cell changes during pregnancy in multiple sclerosis. Here immunoSEQ multiplex PCR was the method, and the copy in TCRdb shows in-frame clones only, minus some. This sample has some 52,000 clones, with around 94% found just once. Sequencing was performed on CD4+ T cells from peripheral blood mononuclear cells, taken before pregnancy. All receptors derive from a female donor with multiple sclerosis, enrolled in a pregnancy study.

The chain joins TRBV18 to TRBJ1-2, with TRBD1 identical over 9 bases. Looked up from germline, CDR1 is KGHSH and CDR2 is LQKENI. This CDR3 is 15 amino acids long. V gave up 2 bases and J gave up 8 bases; unmatched junction bases: 9. DNA for the CDR3: TGTGCCAGCTCACCAATTGAGACAGGGGGACGGGGCTACACCTTC. Its protein is CASSPIETGGRGYTF.

The V and J genes are TRBV5-1 and TRBJ1-1; 8 bases fit TRBD1. In germline, CDR1 is SGHRS, CDR2 YFSETQ. This CDR3 spans 15 amino acids. Trimming removed 4 bases from V and 7 bases from J; junction bases left unmatched: 12. CDR3 sequence reads: CASSLGGLQGGEAFF. Written as DNA, the CDR3 is TGCGCCAGCAGCCTGGGGGGCTTACAGGGGGGTGAAGCTTTCTTT.

V usage is TRBV18 and J usage is TRBJ2-7; 7 bases are shared with TRBD1. The CDR3 is made up of 14 amino acids. After removal of 5 bases from V and 1 base from J, the junction contained 5 bases not matched to a gene. Germline CDR1 and CDR2: KGHSH and LQKENI. The CDR3 region has the DNA TGTGCCAGCTCATACAGGGGAGAATCCTACGAGCAGTACTTC. The encoded protein is CASSYRGESYEQYF.

The V call is TRBV6-6, the J call TRBJ2-4; 7 positions agree with TRBD2. After removal of 5 bases from V and 0 bases from J, the junction contained 7 bases not matched to a gene. The CDR3 extends over 16 amino acids. Germline V gene lookup returns CDR1 MNHNY and CDR2 SVGAGI (reference sequence). The CDR3 is CASSLAALEAKNIQYF. In DNA, the CDR3 is TGTGCCAGCAGTCTAGCGGCCCTAGAAGCCAAAAACATTCAGTACTTC.

The chain links TRBV11-3 to TRBJ1-1; possible D gene TRBD1, 5 bases. Per the germline V gene, CDR1 is SGHNT and CDR2 is YENEEA. With 5 bases removed from V and 1 base from J, the gap between germline ends came to 11 bases. The CDR3 contains 14 residues. This CDR3 reads CASSPGRGNTEAFF. CDR3 coding DNA: TGTGCCAGCAGCCCGGGGAGGGGGAACACTGAAGCTTTCTTT.

This chain connects TRBV6-5 to TRBJ2-7; 7 bases match TRBD1. The CDR3 covers 14 residues. Germline loops: CDR1 MNHEY, CDR2 SVGAGI. V shed 4 bases, J shed 0 bases, and the junction held 3 bases outside the gene matches. CDR3 DNA sequence: TGTGCCAGCAGTTCGACAGGGAGCTCCTACGAGCAGTACTTC. Amino acids: CASSSTGSSYEQYF.

CDR3 region: CASSLVGINTEAFF. CDR3 DNA sequence: TGTGCCAGCAGCTTGGTCGGGATTAACACTGAAGCTTTCTTT. This chain uses TRBV5-4 with TRBJ1-1; D gene uncertain. From germline, CDR1 is SGHNT and CDR2 YYREEE (reference sequence). Trimming took 0 bases from V and 2 from J, leaving 8 bases between them. The CDR3 runs 14 residues.

The V call is TRBV6-6, the J call TRBJ1-4; 7 nucleotides agree with TRBD1. The CDR3 sequence is 15 residues long. Germline-derived CDR1 and CDR2 are MNHNY and SVGAGI (reference sequence). The trim removed 6 bases at V and 8 bases at J, leaving 12 bases unmatched. CDR3 coding DNA: TGTGCCAGCAGCGTCCCGACAGGGTTTAGCGAAAAACTGTTTTTT. Translating gives CASSVPTGFSEKLFF.

V is TRBV7-2 and J is TRBJ2-5, with D possibly matching TRBD1 (6 bases). This CDR3 has 15 amino acids. The V end lost 4 bases, the J end lost 1 base, and 13 bases lay between the germline ends. Germline CDR1 SGHTA, CDR2 FQGNSA. DNA of the CDR3: TGTGCCAGCAGCTCTATGGGGACAATCCAAGAGACCCAGTACTTC. Its protein product is CASSSMGTIQETQYF.

This clone appeared once. This chain links TRBV7-8 with TRBJ2-5, with 8 bases identical to TRBD2. V dropped 2 bases and J dropped 0; count of bases not matched to a gene: 5. CDR1 SGHVS and CDR2 FQNEAQ come from the germline V gene. This CDR3 is 16 amino acids long. CDR3 coding DNA: TGTGCCAGCAGCTTAAGGCTAGCGGGTAACCAAGAGACCCAGTACTTC. Its translation is CASSLRLAGNQETQYF. Full variable domain (remainder filled in from reference TRBV7-8 and TRBJ2-5): GAGVSQSPRYKVAKRGQDVALRCDPISGHVSLFWYQQALGQGPEFLTYFQNEAQLDKSGLPSDRFFAERPEGSVSTLKIQRTQQEDSAVYLCASSLRLAGNQETQYFGPGTRLLVL.

V and J are TRBV7-8 and TRBJ1-2; a possible D gene is TRBD1 (6 bases). The CDR3 extends over 16 amino acids. Trimming removed 0 bases from V and 3 bases from J, with 14 bases in between. The V gene's germline CDR1 is SGHVS and CDR2 FQNEAQ. The CDR3 DNA follows: TGTGCCAGCAGCTTAGCGCCTCAGGGGTTGGACTATGGCTACACCTTC. Translating gives CASSLAPQGLDYGYTF.

The chain carries TRBV6-6 and TRBJ1-1, with D possibly TRBD1 on 6 matching bases. Between the trimmed V and J ends, which lost 2 bases and 1 base, there was a span of 8 bases. The CDR3 loop spans 14 amino acids. Germline V gene lookup returns CDR1 MNHNY and CDR2 SVGAGI (reference sequence). The CDR3 DNA reads TGTGCCAGCAGTTACCGACAGGAGAACACTGAAGCTTTCTTT. This gives the protein CASSYRQENTEAFF.

The chain links TRBV5-1 to TRBJ1-1, with D possibly being TRBD1 (6 bases). The CDR3 loop spans 16 amino acids. Trimming left V 3 bases short and J 5 bases short, with 20 bases between. Germline CDR1 and CDR2: SGHRS and YFSETQ. The CDR3, as DNA: TGCGCCAGCAGCTGGAGGACAGCCCAAATTGGTACTGAAGCTTTCTTT. Encoded protein: CASSWRTAQIGTEAFF.

This rearrangement joins TRBV2 to TRBJ2-7; D call uncertain. Trimming took off 4 bases at V and 4 bases at J, with 5 bases between the two ends. The germline V gene encodes CDR1 SNHLY and CDR2 FYNNEI. The length of the CDR3 is 11 residues. In DNA, the CDR3 is TGTGCCAGCAGTGTCCTATACGAGCAGTACTTC. Translation gives CASSVLYEQYF.

The V gene is TRBV29-1, the J gene TRBJ2-2; 11 nucleotides match TRBD1. Trimming took 5 bases from V and 9 from J; bases not matched to a gene: 8. This CDR3 comprises 14 residues. CDR1 SQVTM and CDR2 ANQGSEA come from the germline V gene. In DNA, the CDR3 is TGCAGCGTTCAATGGACAGGGGGCGCCTGGGAGCTGTTTTTT. Amino acids: CSVQWTGGAWELFF.

This chain links TRBV19 with TRBJ2-1; D is possibly TRBD2 (5 bases). Trimming cost V 6 bases and J 7 bases, with 16 bases left between them. The CDR3 is made up of 14 amino acids. Germline assignment: CDR1 LNHDA and CDR2 SQIVND (reference sequence). CDR3 sequence reads: CASRNPRRVNEQFF. For the CDR3, the DNA is TGTGCCAGTAGAAATCCTCGGCGGGTTAATGAGCAGTTCTTC.

With regard to this clone: Other DNA sequences in the sample encode the same CDR3. This rearrangement joins TRBV10-2 to TRBJ2-5; D uncertain. This CDR3 is built from 14 residues. Germline-derived CDR1 and CDR2 are WSHSY and SAAADI. V was cut by 5 bases and J by 5 bases, with 15 bases left in between. The CDR3 sequence: CASSINNWRETQYF. In nucleotides, the CDR3 is TGCGCCAGCAGTATTAACAACTGGCGGGAGACCCAGTACTTC.

The gene calls are TRBV7-2 and TRBJ2-4; TRBD1 might be the D (6 bases). Germline V lookup: CDR1 SGHTA, CDR2 FQGNSA. There are 16 residues in the CDR3. Deletions cut 5 bases from V and 3 bases from J, with 17 bases between. The DNA of the CDR3 is TGTGCCAGCAGCGCCTCGCAGGCAGGGGTCAAAAACATTCAGTACTTC. Translating it yields CASSASQAGVKNIQYF.

This chain joins TRBV29-1 and TRBJ1-3; a possible D gene is TRBD1 (6 bases). Germline values: CDR1 SQVTM, CDR2 ANQGSEA. V was shortened by 6 bases and J by 0 bases, with 15 bases between the two germline ends. The CDR3 runs 15 residues. CDR3 loop: CSVQHRANSGNTIYF. CDR3 DNA sequence: TGCAGCGTGCAACACAGGGCTAACTCTGGAAACACCATATATTTT.

The chain links TRBV5-1 to TRBJ2-4; possibly TRBD2 for D (5 bases). Per the germline V gene, CDR1 is SGHRS and CDR2 is YFSETQ. V lost 3 bases and J lost 0, with 19 bases in between. The CDR3 extends over 18 amino acids. Written as DNA, the CDR3 is TGCGCCAGCAGCTGGCAACCACCGGAGCGGATAGCCAAAAACATTCAGTACTTC. Protein product: CASSWQPPERIAKNIQYF.

V is TRBV9 and J is TRBJ2-1; 9 bases map to TRBD2. Trimming at V came to 0 bases and at J to 10 bases, leaving 11 bases not matched to a gene. The CDR3 totals 16 residues. Germline V CDR1 and CDR2: SGDLS, YYNGEE. The CDR3 DNA is TGTGCCAGCAGCGTAGCCGTTGCGGGAGGGCTTCGGGAGCAGTTCTTC. Translating gives CASSVAVAGGLREQFF.